This is a list of T cell receptor beta chains from one sample in a study of Ad26.COV2.S vaccination and SARS-CoV-2 variants. Assay: immunoSEQ multiplex PCR; the TCRdb copy retains only in-frame clones and omits some. The data hold some 400,000 clones, with around nine tenths observed a single time. Sequenced material: peripheral blood, taken in a trial of Ad26.COV2.S vaccine versus placebo. These receptor sequences come from a person between 18 and 60 years old who received the Ad26.COV2.S COVID-19 vaccine or a placebo. The CDR3 runs from the conserved cysteine through the conserved F or W. The D gene is left open where the match is weak. A row's size may be missing; if present it is once, few, many or a size class.

>.|TRBV6-2/TRBV6-3|TRBJ1-2|.
TGTGCCAGCAGTAAAGCCAACTATGGCTACACCTTC
CASSKANYGYTF
>TRBD2|TRBV4-2|TRBJ2-7|once
TGTGCCAGCAGCCAAGATAGGGGACTAGCGGGTAGCGAGCAGTACTTC
CASSQDRGLAGSEQYF
>.|TRBV19|TRBJ1-2|.
TGTGCCAGTACCACAGGCGGAATTAGCTACACCTTC
CASTTGGISYTF
>TRBD1|TRBV27|TRBJ1-1|.
TGTGCCAGCAGTTTATCAGGGACAGGGAACACTGAAGCTTTCTTT
CASSLSGTGNTEAFF
>TRBD2|TRBV4-2|TRBJ2-4|.
TGTGCCAGCAGCCAGGGGGCAGCGGGAGTAGTCAAAAACATTCAGTACTTC
CASSQGAAGVVKNIQYF
>.|TRBV5-1|TRBJ2-5|.
TGCGCCAGCAGCCTGTCGGACTTCACGGGAGAGACCCAGTACTTC
CASSLSDFTGETQYF
>.|TRBV6-5|TRBJ2-7|.
TGTGCCAGCAGTTTGGGGGATTCCTACGAGCAGTACTTC
CASSLGDSYEQYF
>TRBD2|TRBV5-1|TRBJ2-2|.
TGCGCCAGCAGCTTGGGATCCAGCGGGAGAGGGACCGGGGAGCTGTTTTTT
CASSLGSSGRGTGELFF
>TRBD1|TRBV30|TRBJ1-6|few
TGTGCCTGGAGTGTCCCGGGGACAGGCGGTTCACCCCTCCACTTT
CAWSVPGTGGSPLHF
>.|TRBV11-2|TRBJ1-2|few
TGTGCCAGCAGCTTAGAAGGGCACAGTTTAAAGGGCCCCAACTATGGCTACACCTTC
CASSLEGHSLKGPNYGYTF
>.|TRBV3-1/TRBV3-2|TRBJ1-6|few
TGTGCCAGCAGCCAAGATCAGCCCCACTCACCCCTCCACTTT
CASSQDQPHSPLHF
>TRBD1|TRBV9|TRBJ1-2|.
TGTGCCAGCAGCGTAGGGACAGGGGGCTATGGCTACACCTTC
CASSVGTGGYGYTF
>.|TRBV30|TRBJ2-3|.
TGTGCCTGGAGGATGTGGGGGAGGTTAGATACGCAGTATTTT
CAWRMWGRLDTQYF
>.|TRBV12-3/TRBV12-4|TRBJ2-5|.
TGTGCCACCCGTGGGTGGCTAGGAGAGACCCAGTACTTC
CATRGWLGETQYF
>TRBD2|TRBV6-5|TRBJ2-2|.
TGTGCCAGCAGTTACCAGGGGACTAGCGGGAGACGGCTGTTTTTT
CASSYQGTSGRRLFF
>.|TRBV5-1|TRBJ2-7|.
TGCGCCAGCAGCTTTGCGGGATCTTACGAGCAGTACTTC
CASSFAGSYEQYF
>.|TRBV11-3|TRBJ2-7|.
TGTGCCAGCAGCTTAGACGGTGGGACCTACTCCTACGAGCAGTACTTC
CASSLDGGTYSYEQYF
>.|TRBV10-3|TRBJ1-3|.
TGTGCCATCAGTGAGTCGATCGGGTCCGGCACAAGAAACACCATATATTTT
CAISESIGSGTRNTIYF
>.|TRBV18|TRBJ1-4|once
TGTGCCAGCTCACCCTCAGAGTCAACTAATGAAAAACTGTTTTTT
CASSPSESTNEKLFF
>.|TRBV14|TRBJ1-2|.
TGTGCCAGCAGCCATGCGGCCGTCTATGGCTACACCTTC
CASSHAAVYGYTF
>.|TRBV5-4|TRBJ1-5|.
TGTGCCAGCAGCTTACCCGGTCAGCCCCAGCATTTT
CASSLPGQPQHF
>.|TRBV9|TRBJ1-2|.
TGTGCCAGCAGCGACGGGGCGGGGGCTTACTATGGCTACACCTTC
CASSDGAGAYYGYTF
>.|TRBV1|TRBJ1-5|.
TGCACCAGCAGCAGGGGGGGGCACAATCAGCCCCAGCATTTT
CTSSRGGHNQPQHF
>.|TRBV27|TRBJ2-7|.
TGTGCCAGCAGTTTTAGGGGCTCCTACGAGCAGTACTTC
CASSFRGSYEQYF